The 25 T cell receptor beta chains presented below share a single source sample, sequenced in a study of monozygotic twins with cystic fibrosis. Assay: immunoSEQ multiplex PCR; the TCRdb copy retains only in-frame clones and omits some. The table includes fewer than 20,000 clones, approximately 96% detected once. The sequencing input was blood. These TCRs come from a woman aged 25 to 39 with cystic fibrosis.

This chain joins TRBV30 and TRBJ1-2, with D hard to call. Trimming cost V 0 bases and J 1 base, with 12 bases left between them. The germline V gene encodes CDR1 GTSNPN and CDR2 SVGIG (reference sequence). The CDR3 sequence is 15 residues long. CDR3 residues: CAWSVRPGINYGYTF. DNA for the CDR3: TGTGCCTGGAGTGTACGGCCGGGAATTAACTATGGCTACACCTTC.

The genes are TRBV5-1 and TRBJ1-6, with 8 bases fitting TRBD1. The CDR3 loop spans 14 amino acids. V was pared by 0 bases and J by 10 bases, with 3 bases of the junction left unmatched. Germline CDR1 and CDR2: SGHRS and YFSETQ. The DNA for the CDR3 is TGCGCCAGCAGCTTGGGGACAGGGAACTCACCCCTCCACTTT. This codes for CASSLGTGNSPLHF.

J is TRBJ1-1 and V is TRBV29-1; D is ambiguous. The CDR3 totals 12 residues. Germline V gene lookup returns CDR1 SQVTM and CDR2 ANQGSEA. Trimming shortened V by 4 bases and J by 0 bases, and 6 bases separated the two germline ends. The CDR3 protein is CSVGSMNTEAFF. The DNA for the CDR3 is TGCAGCGTTGGTAGCATGAACACTGAAGCTTTCTTT.

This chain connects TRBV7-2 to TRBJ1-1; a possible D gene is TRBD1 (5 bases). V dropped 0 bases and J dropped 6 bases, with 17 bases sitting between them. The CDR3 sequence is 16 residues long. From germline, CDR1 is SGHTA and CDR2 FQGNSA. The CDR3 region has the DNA TGTGCCAGCAGCTTAGCTTATGACAGACTCCACGCTGAAGCTTTCTTT. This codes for CASSLAYDRLHAEAFF.

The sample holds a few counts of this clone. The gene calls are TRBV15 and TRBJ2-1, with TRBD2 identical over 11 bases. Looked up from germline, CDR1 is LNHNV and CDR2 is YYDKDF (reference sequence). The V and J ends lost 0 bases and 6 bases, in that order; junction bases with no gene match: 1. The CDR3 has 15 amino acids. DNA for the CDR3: TGTGCCACCAGCAGAGATAGCGGGGGGGCCAATGAGCAGTTCTTC. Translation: CATSRDSGGANEQFF.

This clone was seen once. CDR3 DNA: TGCGCCAGCAGCCAAGATTCGGCAGTAAACACCGGGGAGCTGTTTTTT. It codes for CASSQDSAVNTGELFF. This chain uses TRBV4-1 with TRBJ2-2; D remains unclear. The length of the CDR3 is 16 residues. CDR1 is MGHRA, CDR2 YSYEKL, per germline. The ends were cut back, 0 bases at V and 2 bases at J, with 10 bases in the middle.

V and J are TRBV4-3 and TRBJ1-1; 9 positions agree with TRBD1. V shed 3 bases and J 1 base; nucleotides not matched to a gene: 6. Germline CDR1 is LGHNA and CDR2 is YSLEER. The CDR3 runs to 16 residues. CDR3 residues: CASSHRPGQGNTEAFF. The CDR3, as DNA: TGCGCCAGCAGCCACCGACCGGGACAGGGGAACACTGAAGCTTTCTTT.

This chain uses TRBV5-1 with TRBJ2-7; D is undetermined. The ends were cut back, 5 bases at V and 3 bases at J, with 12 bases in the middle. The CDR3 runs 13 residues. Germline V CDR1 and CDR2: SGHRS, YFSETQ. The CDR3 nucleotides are TGCGCCAGCAGAATAGAGCCATACTACGAGCAGTACTTC. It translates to CASRIEPYYEQYF.

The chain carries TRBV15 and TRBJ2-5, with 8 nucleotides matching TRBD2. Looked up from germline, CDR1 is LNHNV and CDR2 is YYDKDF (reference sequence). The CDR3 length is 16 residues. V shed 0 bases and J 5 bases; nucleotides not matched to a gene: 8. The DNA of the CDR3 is TGTGCCACCAGCAGAGAGGCGGGGGGCATAGAGGAGACCCAGTACTTC. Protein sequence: CATSREAGGIEETQYF.

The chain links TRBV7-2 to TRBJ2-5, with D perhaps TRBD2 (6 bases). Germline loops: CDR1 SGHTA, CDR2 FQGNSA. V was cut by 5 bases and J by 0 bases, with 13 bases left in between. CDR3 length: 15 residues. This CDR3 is CASSLGWDYQETQYF. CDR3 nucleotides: TGTGCCAGCAGCCTTGGGTGGGACTACCAAGAGACCCAGTACTTC.

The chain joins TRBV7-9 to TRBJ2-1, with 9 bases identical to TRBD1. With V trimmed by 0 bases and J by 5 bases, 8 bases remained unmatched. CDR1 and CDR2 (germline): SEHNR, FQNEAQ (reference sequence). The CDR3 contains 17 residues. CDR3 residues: CASSLALGQGGNNEQFF. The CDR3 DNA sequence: TGTGCCAGCAGCTTAGCACTGGGACAGGGCGGTAACAATGAGCAGTTCTTC.

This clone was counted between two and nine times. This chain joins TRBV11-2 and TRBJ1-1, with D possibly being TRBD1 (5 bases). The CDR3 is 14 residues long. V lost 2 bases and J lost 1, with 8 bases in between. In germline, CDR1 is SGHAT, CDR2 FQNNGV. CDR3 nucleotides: TGTGCCAGCAGCTTAATCGGACAGAACACTGAAGCTTTCTTT. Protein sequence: CASSLIGQNTEAFF.

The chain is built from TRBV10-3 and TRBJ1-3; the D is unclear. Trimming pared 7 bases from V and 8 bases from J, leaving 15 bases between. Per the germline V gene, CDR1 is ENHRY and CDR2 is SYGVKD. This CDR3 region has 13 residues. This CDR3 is CAIIPDAYDTIYF. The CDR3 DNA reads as TGTGCCATCATTCCGGACGCATATGACACCATATATTTT.

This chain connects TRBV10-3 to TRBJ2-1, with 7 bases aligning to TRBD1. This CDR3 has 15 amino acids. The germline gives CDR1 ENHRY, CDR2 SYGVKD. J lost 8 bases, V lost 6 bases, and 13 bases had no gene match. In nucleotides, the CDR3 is TGTGCCATCAGAAAGGACAGGACACGAGGGGATGAGCAGTTCTTC. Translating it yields CAIRKDRTRGDEQFF.

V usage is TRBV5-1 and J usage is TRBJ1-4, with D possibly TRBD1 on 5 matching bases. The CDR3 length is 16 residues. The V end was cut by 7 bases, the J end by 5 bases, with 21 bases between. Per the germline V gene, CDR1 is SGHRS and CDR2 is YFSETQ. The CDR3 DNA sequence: TGCGCCAGCCAGGGCGGGCAGAAGCACCGAAATGAAAAACTGTTTTTT. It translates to CASQGGQKHRNEKLFF.

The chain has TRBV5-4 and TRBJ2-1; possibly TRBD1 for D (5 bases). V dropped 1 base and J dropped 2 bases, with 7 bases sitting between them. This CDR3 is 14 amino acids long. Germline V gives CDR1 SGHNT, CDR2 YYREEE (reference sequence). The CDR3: CASSLQGTYNEQFF. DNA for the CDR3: TGTGCCAGCAGCTTGCAGGGAACCTACAATGAGCAGTTCTTC.

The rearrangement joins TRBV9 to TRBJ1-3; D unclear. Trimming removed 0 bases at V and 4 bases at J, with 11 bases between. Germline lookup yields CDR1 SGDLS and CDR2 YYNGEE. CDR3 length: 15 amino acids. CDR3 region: CASSVDGGLGNTIYF. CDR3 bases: TGTGCCAGCAGCGTAGACGGCGGATTAGGAAACACCATATATTTT. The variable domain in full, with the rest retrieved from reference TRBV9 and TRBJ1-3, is DSGVTQTPKHLITATGQRVTLRCSPRSGDLSVYWYQQSLDQGLQFLIQYYNGEERAKGNILERFSAQQFPDLHSELNLSSLELGDSALYFCASSVDGGLGNTIYFGEGSWLTVV.

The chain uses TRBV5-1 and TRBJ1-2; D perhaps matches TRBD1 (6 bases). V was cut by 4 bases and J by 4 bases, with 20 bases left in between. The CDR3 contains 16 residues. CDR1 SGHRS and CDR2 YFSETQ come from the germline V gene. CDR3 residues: CASSQAAGADGYGYTF. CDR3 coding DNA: TGCGCCAGCAGCCAGGCGGCGGGGGCAGACGGCTATGGCTACACCTTC.

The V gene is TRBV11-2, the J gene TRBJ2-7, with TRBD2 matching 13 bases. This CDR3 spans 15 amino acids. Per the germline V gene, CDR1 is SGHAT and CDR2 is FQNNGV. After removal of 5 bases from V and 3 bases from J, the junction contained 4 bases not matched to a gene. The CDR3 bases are TGTGCCAGCAGCCTTACTAGCGGGGGGGTCTACGAGCAGTACTTC. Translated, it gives CASSLTSGGVYEQYF.

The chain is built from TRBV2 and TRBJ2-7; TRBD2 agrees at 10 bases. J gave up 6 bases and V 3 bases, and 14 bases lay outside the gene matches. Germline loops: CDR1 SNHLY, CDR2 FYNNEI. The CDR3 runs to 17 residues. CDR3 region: CASSETLAGVTRAEQYF. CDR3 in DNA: TGTGCCAGCAGTGAGACCCTAGCGGGGGTAACTCGGGCCGAGCAGTACTTC.

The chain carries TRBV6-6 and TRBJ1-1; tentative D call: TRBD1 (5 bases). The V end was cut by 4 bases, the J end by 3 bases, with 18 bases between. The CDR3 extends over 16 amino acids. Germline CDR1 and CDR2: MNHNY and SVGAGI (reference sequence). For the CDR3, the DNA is TGTGCCAGCAGTTCCGTGGGGACGGACCCTGACACTGAAGCTTTCTTT. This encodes CASSSVGTDPDTEAFF.

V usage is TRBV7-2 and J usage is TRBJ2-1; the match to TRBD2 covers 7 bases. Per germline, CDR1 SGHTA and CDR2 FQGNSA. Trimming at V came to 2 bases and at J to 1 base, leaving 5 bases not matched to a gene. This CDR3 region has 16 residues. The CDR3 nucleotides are TGTGCCAGCAGCTTATCTAGCGGCTTTTCCTACAATGAGCAGTTCTTC. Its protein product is CASSLSSGFSYNEQFF. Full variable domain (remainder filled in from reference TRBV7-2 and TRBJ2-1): GAGVSQSPSNKVTEKGKDVELRCDPISGHTALYWYRQSLGQGLEFLIYFQGNSAPDKSGLPSDRFSAERTGGSVSTLTIQRTQQEDSAVYLCASSLSSGFSYNEQFFGPGTRLTVL.

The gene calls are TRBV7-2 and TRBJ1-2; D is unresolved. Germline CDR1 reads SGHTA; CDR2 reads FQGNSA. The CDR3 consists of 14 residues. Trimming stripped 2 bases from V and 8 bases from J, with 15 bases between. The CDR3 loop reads CASSLREVGVGYTF. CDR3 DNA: TGTGCCAGCAGCTTACGGGAGGTTGGTGTCGGCTACACCTTC.

The CDR3 nucleotides read TGTGCCAGTAGTGCAACAGGGCCCTATGGCTACACCTTC. This gives the protein CASSATGPYGYTF. This chain joins TRBV19 and TRBJ1-2, with a possible D match to TRBD1 (6 bases). The germline V gene has CDR1 LNHDA and CDR2 SQIVND (reference sequence). Trimming took 5 bases from V and 4 from J, leaving 11 bases between them. This CDR3 has 13 amino acids.

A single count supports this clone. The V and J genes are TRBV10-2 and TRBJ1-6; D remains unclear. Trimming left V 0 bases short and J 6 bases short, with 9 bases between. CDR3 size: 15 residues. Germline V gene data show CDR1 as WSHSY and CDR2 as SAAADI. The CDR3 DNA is TGCGCCAGCAGTGAGTCTTTGGCAGTTAATTCACCCCTCCACTTT. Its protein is CASSESLAVNSPLHF.